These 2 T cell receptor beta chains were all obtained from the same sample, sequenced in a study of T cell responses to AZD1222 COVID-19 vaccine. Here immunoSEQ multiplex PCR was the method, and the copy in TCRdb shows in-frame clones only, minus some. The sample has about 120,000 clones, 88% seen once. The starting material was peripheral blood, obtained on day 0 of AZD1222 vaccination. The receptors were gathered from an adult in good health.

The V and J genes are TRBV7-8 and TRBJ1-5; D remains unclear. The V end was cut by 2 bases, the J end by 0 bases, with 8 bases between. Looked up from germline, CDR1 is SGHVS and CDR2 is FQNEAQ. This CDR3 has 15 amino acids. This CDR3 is CASSLTVNSNQPQHF. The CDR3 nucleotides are TGTGCCAGCAGCTTAACGGTCAATAGCAATCAGCCCCAGCATTTT.

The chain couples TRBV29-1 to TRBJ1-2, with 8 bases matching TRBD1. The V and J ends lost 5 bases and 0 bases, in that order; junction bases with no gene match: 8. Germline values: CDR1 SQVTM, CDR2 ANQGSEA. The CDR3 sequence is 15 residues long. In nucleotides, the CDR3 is TGCAGCGTTAAAGGCGGACAGGGAGCTAACTATGGCTACACCTTC. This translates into CSVKGGQGANYGYTF.